What follows are 19 T cell receptor beta chains derived from one specimen sequenced in a study of T cells in Graves' hyperthyroidism and ophthalmopathy. Authors of the study amplified TCR beta CDR3 regions from RNA transcripts. During a first-round RT-PCR of the TCR CDR3, the HTBI primer set was used. TCRdb redid the calling of the multiplex PCR reads with MiXCR, one entry per CDR3 protein. The sample carries about 640,000 distinct CDR3 sequences, about 20% recorded once. The material sequenced was blood. The origin of the receptors is a man aged 30 to 39 with Graves' ophthalmopathy.

This clonotype occurred a few times. CDR3 bases: TGTGCCAGCAGTGTCGGGACCCTCGGCAGAAACACCATATATTTT. This codes for CASSVGTLGRNTIYF. This chain uses TRBV6-1 with TRBJ1-3; tentatively, D is TRBD1 (5 bases). Trimming took 4 bases from V and 5 from J, leaving 15 bases between them. This CDR3 is built from 15 residues. Looked up from germline, CDR1 is MNHNS and CDR2 is SASEGT.

The chain carries TRBV20-1 and TRBJ2-7, with TRBD2 matching over 7 bases. Germline V gives CDR1 DFQATT, CDR2 SNEGSKA (reference sequence). Trimming at V came to 5 bases and at J to 2 bases, leaving 6 bases not matched to a gene. This CDR3 contains 13 residues. The chain's CDR3 is CSALKGLAYEQYF. The CDR3 DNA sequence: TGCAGTGCTCTCAAAGGACTAGCCTACGAGCAGTACTTC.

The CDR3 region is CASSLEGTSGFNEQFF. CDR3 bases: TGCGCCAGCAGCTTGGAGGGGACTAGCGGGTTCAATGAGCAGTTCTTC. This chain connects TRBV5-1 to TRBJ2-1; 12 bases align to TRBD2. Germline V gene lookup returns CDR1 SGHRS and CDR2 YFSETQ. After removal of 0 bases from V and 6 bases from J, the junction contained 4 bases not matched to a gene. This CDR3 region has 16 residues. The full variable domain, with the rest looked up from reference TRBV5-1 and TRBJ2-1, is KAGVTQTPRYLIKTRGQQVTLSCSPISGHRSVSWYQQTPGQGLQFLFEYFSETQRNKGNFPGRFSGRQFSNSRSEMNVSTLELGDSALYLCASSLEGTSGFNEQFFGPGTRLTVL.

This clonotype was found many times. V usage is TRBV7-2 and J usage is TRBJ1-2; maybe TRBD1 (6 bases). Germline V gene data show CDR1 as SGHTA and CDR2 as FQGNSA. The length of the CDR3 is 15 residues. V was clipped by 1 base and J by 4 bases, with 13 bases between them. CDR3 bases: TGTGCCAGCAGCTTAGGGGGGGGGCCGAGCTATGGCTACACCTTC. It yields the protein CASSLGGGPSYGYTF.

The chain joins TRBV6-1 to TRBJ1-2; D call uncertain. CDR1 and CDR2 (germline): MNHNS, SASEGT. The length of the CDR3 is 13 residues. V was pared by 1 base and J by 7 bases, with 10 bases between. DNA of the CDR3: TGTGCCAGCAGTGAAGAAGGGCGAGGTGGCTACACCTTC. Translated: CASSEEGRGGYTF.

The chain links TRBV9 to TRBJ2-7; 9 nucleotides match TRBD2. Germline V gene sequence: CDR1 SGDLS, CDR2 YYNGEE. With V trimmed by 0 bases and J by 2 bases, 12 bases remained unmatched. This CDR3 spans 18 amino acids. Here the CDR3 DNA reads TGTGCCAGCAGCGTAGGGGGGGGGGCCGGGACTAGCACCTACGAGCAGTACTTC. It encodes CASSVGGGAGTSTYEQYF.

Many counts were recorded for this clonotype. The chain employs TRBV7-9 and TRBJ1-2; TRBD1 matches 8 bases. Losses at the gene ends were 5 bases for V and 3 bases for J; bases not matched to a gene: 2. Germline-derived CDR1 and CDR2 are SEHNR and FQNEAQ (reference sequence). The CDR3 sequence is 13 residues long. CDR3 sequence: CASSQGQDYGYTF. The CDR3 nucleotides read TGTGCCAGCAGCCAGGGACAGGACTATGGCTACACCTTC.

This chain connects TRBV7-9 to TRBJ2-1; 7 nucleotides agree with TRBD1. This CDR3 contains 14 residues. The germline V gene encodes CDR1 SEHNR and CDR2 FQNEAQ (reference sequence). Unmatched junction bases numbered 9, after V lost 5 bases and J lost 8 bases. The CDR3 DNA sequence: TGTGCCAGCAGCCCGACAGGGCCAGGGGATGAGCAGTTCTTC. Translating it yields CASSPTGPGDEQFF.

The chain recombines TRBV20-1 with TRBJ2-7; 8 bases fit TRBD2. J lost 3 bases, V lost 1 base, and 5 bases had no gene match. The CDR3 contains 14 residues. CDR1 and CDR2 from the germline V gene are DFQATT and SNEGSKA (reference sequence). CDR3 residues: CSARGRGGLYEQYF. CDR3 nucleotide sequence: TGCAGTGCTAGAGGCCGGGGGGGCCTCTACGAGCAGTACTTC.

This clonotype was counted only a few times. The rearrangement uses TRBV28 and TRBJ1-2, with 9 nucleotides matching TRBD1. The CDR3 loop spans 14 amino acids. V shed 4 bases and J 7 bases; nucleotides not matched to a gene: 7. Germline loops: CDR1 MDHEN, CDR2 SYDVKM. This chain's CDR3 is CASSSDRGWFGYTF. In DNA, the CDR3 is TGTGCCAGCAGTTCGGACAGGGGCTGGTTTGGCTACACCTTC.

This clonotype was recorded many times. V and J are TRBV20-1 and TRBJ1-6; unclear D gene. CDR1 is DFQATT and CDR2 is SNEGSKA in the germline V gene (reference sequence). Trimming removed 6 bases from V and 6 bases from J, with 12 bases in between. This CDR3 region has 13 residues. Written as DNA, the CDR3 is TGCAGTGCCGCCAGAGGCTCTAATTCACCCCTCCACTTT. Protein: CSAARGSNSPLHF.

The chain employs TRBV20-1 and TRBJ2-3; possible D gene TRBD2, 5 bases. V lost 3 bases and J 4 bases, leaving 17 bases between the germline ends. This CDR3 is 15 amino acids long. The germline gives CDR1 DFQATT, CDR2 SNEGSKA (reference sequence). CDR3 residues: CSASVGPSRADTQYF. DNA for the CDR3: TGCAGTGCTAGCGTGGGCCCCTCGAGGGCAGATACGCAGTATTTT.

V gene TRBV24-1 combines with J gene TRBJ2-1; D may be TRBD2 (7 bases). V was cut by 1 base and J by 7 bases, with 16 bases left in between. The length of the CDR3 is 16 residues. CDR1 is KGHDR and CDR2 is SFDVKD in the germline V gene. The CDR3 DNA sequence: TGTGCCACCAGTGATTTTGGGGGGGGCCATGGGAATGAGCAGTTCTTC. It translates to CATSDFGGGHGNEQFF.

This chain links TRBV3-1 with TRBJ2-7; D might be TRBD1 (7 bases). CDR1 is LGHDT, CDR2 YNNKEL, per germline (reference sequence). The CDR3 is 14 amino acids. Trimming cost V 1 base and J 6 bases, with 13 bases left between them. The CDR3 DNA reads TGTGCCAGCAGCCAAGTCAGGGGGGTGACCGAGCAGTACTTC. Translation: CASSQVRGVTEQYF.

The V call is TRBV9, the J call TRBJ2-1; 9 nucleotides align to TRBD2. CDR1 and CDR2 from the germline V gene are SGDLS and YYNGEE. V lost 4 bases to trimming and J lost 8 bases; unmatched junction nucleotides: 13. The CDR3 totals 16 residues. CDR3: CASSTNLAGARYEQFF. As DNA, the CDR3 is TGTGCCAGCAGCACCAATTTAGCGGGAGCTCGGTATGAGCAGTTCTTC.

The chain joins TRBV29-1 to TRBJ1-2; 10 bases align to TRBD1. The CDR3 has 17 amino acids. CDR1 SQVTM and CDR2 ANQGSEA come from the germline V gene. Trimming cost V 1 base and J 2 bases; bases outside gene matches: 10. The CDR3 sequence is CSVEGRRTGQGNYGYTF. The CDR3, as DNA: TGCAGCGTTGAAGGTCGGAGAACGGGACAGGGGAACTATGGCTACACCTTC.

This clonotype occurred a few times. J is TRBJ2-1 and V is TRBV3-1; D is possibly TRBD2 (7 bases). Deletions cut 0 bases from V and 1 base from J, with 10 bases between. Germline CDR1 and CDR2: LGHDT and YNNKEL (reference sequence). CDR3 size: 16 residues. The CDR3 reads CASSQEGGHSYNEQFF. The DNA of the CDR3 is TGTGCCAGCAGCCAAGAGGGGGGGCATTCCTACAATGAGCAGTTCTTC.

This chain connects TRBV29-1 to TRBJ2-3, with D hard to call. The CDR3 totals 14 residues. The germline V gene encodes CDR1 SQVTM and CDR2 ANQGSEA. V lost 6 bases to trimming and J lost 3 bases, with 16 bases between them. The CDR3 is CSVRRSSATDTQYF. The CDR3 DNA reads as TGCAGCGTCCGAAGGTCCAGCGCGACAGATACGCAGTATTTT.

This clonotype has more than one count but fewer than ten. The rearrangement links TRBV11-1 to TRBJ2-7; weak D call: TRBD1 (6 bases). V dropped 4 bases and J dropped 7 bases, with 14 bases sitting between them. The CDR3 runs 13 residues. Germline CDR1 reads SGHAT; CDR2 reads FQDESV (reference sequence). CDR3: CASSSHREGEQYF. CDR3 in DNA: TGTGCCAGCAGCTCACACAGGGAAGGAGAGCAGTACTTC. Combining the CDR3 with reference TRBV11-1 and TRBJ2-7 gives the whole variable domain EAEVAQSPRYKITEKSQAVAFWCDPISGHATLYWYRQILGQGPELLVQFQDESVVDDSQLPKDRFSAERLKGVDSTLKIQPAELGDSAMYLCASSSHREGEQYFGPGTRLTVT.